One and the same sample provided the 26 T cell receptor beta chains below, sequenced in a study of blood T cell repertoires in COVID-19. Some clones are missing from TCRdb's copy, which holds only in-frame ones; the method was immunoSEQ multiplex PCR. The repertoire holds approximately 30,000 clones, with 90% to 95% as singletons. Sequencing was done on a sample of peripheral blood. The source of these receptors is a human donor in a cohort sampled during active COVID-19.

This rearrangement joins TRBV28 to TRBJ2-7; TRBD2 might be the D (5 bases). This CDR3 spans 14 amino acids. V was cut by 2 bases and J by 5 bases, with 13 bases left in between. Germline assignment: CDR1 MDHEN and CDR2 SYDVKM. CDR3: CASSLREGRNEQYV. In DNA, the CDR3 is TGTGCCAGCAGTTTAAGAGAGGGAAGGAACGAGCAGTACGTC.

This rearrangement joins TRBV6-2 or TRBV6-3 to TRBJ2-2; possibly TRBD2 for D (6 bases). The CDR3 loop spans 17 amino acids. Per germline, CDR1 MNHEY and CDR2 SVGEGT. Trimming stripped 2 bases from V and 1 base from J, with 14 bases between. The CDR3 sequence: CASSYLGGLLNTGELFF. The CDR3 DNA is TGTGCCAGCAGTTACCTTGGGGGACTTCTGAACACCGGGGAGCTGTTTTTT.

The CDR3 nucleotides read TGCAGCGTCCGGACGGGGATGAACACTGAAGCTTTCTTT. Its translation is CSVRTGMNTEAFF. The V gene is TRBV29-1, the J gene TRBJ1-1; D not certain. Germline assignment: CDR1 SQVTM and CDR2 ANQGSEA. Trimming removed 6 bases from V and 0 bases from J, with 11 bases in between. This CDR3 comprises 13 residues. Variable domain in full (rest from reference TRBV29-1 and TRBJ1-1): SAVISQKPSRDICQRGTSLTIQCQVDSQVTMMFWYRQQPGQSLTLIATANQGSEATYESGFVIDKFPISRPNLTFSTLTVSNMSPEDSSIYLCSVRTGMNTEAFFGQGTRLTVV.

DNA for the CDR3: TGTGCCATCAGTCGGACAGGGCCTAACGAGCAGTACGTC. Amino acid sequence: CAISRTGPNEQYV. The chain carries TRBV10-3 and TRBJ2-7; the match to TRBD1 covers 8 bases. V lost 5 bases to trimming and J lost 5 bases; unmatched junction nucleotides: 5. Per the germline V gene, CDR1 is ENHRY and CDR2 is SYGVKD. The CDR3 has 13 residues.

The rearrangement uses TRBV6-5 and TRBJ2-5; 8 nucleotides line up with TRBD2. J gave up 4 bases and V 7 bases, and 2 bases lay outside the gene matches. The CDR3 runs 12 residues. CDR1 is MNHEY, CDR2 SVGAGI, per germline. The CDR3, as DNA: TGTGCCAGCACGGGGGGGTCAGAGACCCAGTACTTC. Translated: CASTGGSETQYF.

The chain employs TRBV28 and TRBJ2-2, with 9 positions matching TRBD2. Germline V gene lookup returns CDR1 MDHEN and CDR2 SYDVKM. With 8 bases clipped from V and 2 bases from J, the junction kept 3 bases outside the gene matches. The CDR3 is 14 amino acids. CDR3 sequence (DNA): TGTGCCAGCGCGACTAGCGGAAACACCGGGGAGCTGTTTTTT. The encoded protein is CASATSGNTGELFF.

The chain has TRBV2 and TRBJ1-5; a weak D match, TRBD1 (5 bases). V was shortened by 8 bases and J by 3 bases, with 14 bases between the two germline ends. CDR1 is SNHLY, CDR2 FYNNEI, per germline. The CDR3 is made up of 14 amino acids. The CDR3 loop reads CASGTQGTNQPQHF. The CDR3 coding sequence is TGTGCCAGCGGTACGCAGGGAACCAATCAGCCCCAGCATTTT.

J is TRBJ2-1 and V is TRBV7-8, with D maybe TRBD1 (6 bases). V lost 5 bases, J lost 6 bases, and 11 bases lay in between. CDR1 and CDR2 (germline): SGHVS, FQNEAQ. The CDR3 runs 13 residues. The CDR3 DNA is TGTGCCAGCAGCCACAACAGGGCCAATGAGCAGTTCTTC. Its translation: CASSHNRANEQFF.

CDR3 residues: CASRGRGGQPRNEAFF. Written as DNA, the CDR3 is TGTGCCAGCAGGGGACGGGGGGGACAGCCCCGAAACGAAGCTTTCTTT. The chain is built from TRBV7-2 and TRBJ1-1, with 7 bases fitting TRBD1. CDR1 SGHTA and CDR2 FQGNSA come from the germline V gene. The CDR3 covers 16 residues. Losses at the gene ends were 6 bases for V and 8 bases for J; bases not matched to a gene: 18.

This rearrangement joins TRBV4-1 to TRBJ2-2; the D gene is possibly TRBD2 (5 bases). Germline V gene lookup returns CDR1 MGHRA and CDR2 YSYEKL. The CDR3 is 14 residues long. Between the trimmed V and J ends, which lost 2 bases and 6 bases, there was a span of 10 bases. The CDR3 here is CASSQPPGAGELFF. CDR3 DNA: TGCGCCAGCAGCCAACCACCCGGGGCCGGGGAGCTGTTTTTT.

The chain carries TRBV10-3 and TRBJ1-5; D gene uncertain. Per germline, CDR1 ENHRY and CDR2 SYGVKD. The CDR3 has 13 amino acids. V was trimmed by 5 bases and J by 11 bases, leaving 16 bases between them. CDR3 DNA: TGTGCCATCAGTACCGGCGTCGGGTCGTCCCAGCATTTT. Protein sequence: CAISTGVGSSQHF.

The CDR3 nucleotides read TGTGCCAGCAGCCCGAGTAATTCACCCCTCCACTTT. Its translation is CASSPSNSPLHF. The chain employs TRBV12-3 or TRBV12-4 and TRBJ1-6; D not resolved. V was shortened by 6 bases and J by 6 bases, with 6 bases between the two germline ends. The CDR3 consists of 12 residues.

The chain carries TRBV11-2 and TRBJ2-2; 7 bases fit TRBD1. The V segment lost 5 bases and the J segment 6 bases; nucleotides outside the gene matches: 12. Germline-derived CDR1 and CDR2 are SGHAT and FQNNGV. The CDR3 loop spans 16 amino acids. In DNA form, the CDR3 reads TGTGCCAGCAGCCCCGTAGGGGGCGTGGATCCCGGGGAGCTGTTTTTT. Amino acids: CASSPVGGVDPGELFF.

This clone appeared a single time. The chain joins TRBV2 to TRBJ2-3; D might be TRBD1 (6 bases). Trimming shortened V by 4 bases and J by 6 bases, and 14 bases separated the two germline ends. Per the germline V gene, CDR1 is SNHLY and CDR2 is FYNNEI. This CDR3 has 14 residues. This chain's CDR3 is CASSAQGQGDTQYF. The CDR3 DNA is TGTGCCAGCAGTGCGCAGGGTCAGGGGGATACGCAGTATTTT.

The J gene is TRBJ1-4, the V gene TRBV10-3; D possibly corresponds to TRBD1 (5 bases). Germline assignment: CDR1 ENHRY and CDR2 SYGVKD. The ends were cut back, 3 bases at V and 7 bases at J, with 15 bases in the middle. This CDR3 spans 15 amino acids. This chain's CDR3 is CAISDVWQGGEKLFF. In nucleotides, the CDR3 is TGTGCCATCAGTGACGTTTGGCAGGGAGGTGAAAAACTGTTTTTT.

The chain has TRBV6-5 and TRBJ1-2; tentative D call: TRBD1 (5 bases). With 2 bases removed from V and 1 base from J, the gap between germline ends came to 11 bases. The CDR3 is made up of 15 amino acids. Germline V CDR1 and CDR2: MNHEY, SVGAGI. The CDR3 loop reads CASSYARANNYGYTF. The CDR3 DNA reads TGTGCCAGCAGTTACGCCAGGGCCAATAACTATGGCTACACCTTC.

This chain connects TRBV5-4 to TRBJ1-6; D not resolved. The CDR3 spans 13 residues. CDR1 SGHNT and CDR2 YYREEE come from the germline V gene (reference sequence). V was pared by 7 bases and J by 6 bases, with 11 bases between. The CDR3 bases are TGTGCCAGCCAGGAGGCAGGTAATTCACCCCTCCACTTT. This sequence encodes CASQEAGNSPLHF.

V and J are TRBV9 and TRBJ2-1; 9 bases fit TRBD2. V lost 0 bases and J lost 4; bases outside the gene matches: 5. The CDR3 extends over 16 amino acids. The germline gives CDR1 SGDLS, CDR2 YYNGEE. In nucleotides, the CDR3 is TGTGCCAGCAGCGTAGCGTCAGCGGGGGGTTACAATGAGCAGTTCTTC. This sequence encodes CASSVASAGGYNEQFF.

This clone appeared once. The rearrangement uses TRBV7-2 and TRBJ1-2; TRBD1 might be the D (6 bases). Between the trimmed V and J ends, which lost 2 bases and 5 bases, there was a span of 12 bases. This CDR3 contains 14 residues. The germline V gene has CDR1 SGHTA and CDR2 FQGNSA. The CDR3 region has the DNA TGTGCCAGCAGCTTAAGGACAGTATATTATGGCTACACCTTC. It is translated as CASSLRTVYYGYTF.

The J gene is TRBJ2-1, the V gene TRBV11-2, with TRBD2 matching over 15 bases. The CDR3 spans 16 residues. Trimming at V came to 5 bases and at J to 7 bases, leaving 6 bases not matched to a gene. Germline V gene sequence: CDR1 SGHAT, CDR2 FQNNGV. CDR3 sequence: CASSPGLAGGENEQFF. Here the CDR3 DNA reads TGTGCCAGCAGCCCGGGACTAGCGGGAGGTGAGAATGAGCAGTTCTTC.

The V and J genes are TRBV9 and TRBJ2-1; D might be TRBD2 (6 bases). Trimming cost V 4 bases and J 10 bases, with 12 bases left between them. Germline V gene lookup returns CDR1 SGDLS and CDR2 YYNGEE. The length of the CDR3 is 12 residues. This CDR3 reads CASSPREREQFF. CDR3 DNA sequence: TGTGCCAGCAGCCCTCGGGAGCGAGAGCAGTTCTTC.

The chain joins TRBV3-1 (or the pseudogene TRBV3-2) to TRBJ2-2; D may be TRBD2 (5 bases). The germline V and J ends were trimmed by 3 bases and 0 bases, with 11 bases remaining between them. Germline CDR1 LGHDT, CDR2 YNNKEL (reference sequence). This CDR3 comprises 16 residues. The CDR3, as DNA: TGTGCCAGCAGCCAGGGATACGGGGCGAACACCGGGGAGCTGTTTTTT. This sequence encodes CASSQGYGANTGELFF.

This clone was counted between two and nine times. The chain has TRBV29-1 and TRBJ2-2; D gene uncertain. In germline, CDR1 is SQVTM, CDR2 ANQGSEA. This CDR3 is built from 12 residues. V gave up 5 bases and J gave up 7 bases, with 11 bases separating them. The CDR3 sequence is CSVPSPGGELFF. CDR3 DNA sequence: TGCAGCGTTCCCTCCCCGGGCGGGGAGCTGTTTTTT.

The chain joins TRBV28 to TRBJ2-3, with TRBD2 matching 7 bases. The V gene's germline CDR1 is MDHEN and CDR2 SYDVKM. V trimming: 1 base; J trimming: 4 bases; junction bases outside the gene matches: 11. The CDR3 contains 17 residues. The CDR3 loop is CASSLSRLAGGADTQYF. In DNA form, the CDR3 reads TGTGCCAGCAGTTTATCGAGACTAGCCGGAGGGGCAGATACGCAGTATTTT.

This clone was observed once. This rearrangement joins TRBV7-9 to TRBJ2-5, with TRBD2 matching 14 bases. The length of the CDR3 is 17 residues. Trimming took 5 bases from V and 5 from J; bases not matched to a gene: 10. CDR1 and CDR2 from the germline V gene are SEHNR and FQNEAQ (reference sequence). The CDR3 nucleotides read TGTGCCAGCAGCCCGAGACTAGCGGGAGGGCCCTTGGAGACCCAGTACTTC. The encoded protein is CASSPRLAGGPLETQYF.

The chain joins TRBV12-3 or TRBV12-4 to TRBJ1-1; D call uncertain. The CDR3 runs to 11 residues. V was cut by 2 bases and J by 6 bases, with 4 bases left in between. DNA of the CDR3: TGTGCCAGCAGTTTATGGCCTGAAGCTTTCTTT. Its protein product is CASSLWPEAFF.